Sequencing of this T cell receptor beta chain was carried out in a study of human T cells and chemical hapten exposure. Across the study: Donors were sensitized with 2% DPC on the upper inner arm. All patients underwent weekly scalp dosing with diphenylcyclopropenone for the full roughly 25-week study. Predominantly women, the patients had alopecia areata, totalis or universalis.

Time point denoted: patch test 1, 2 weeks after DPC sensitization. Treatment reported: therapeutic diphenylcyclopropenone sensitization with weekly scalp DPC. Library construction involved attaching unique molecular identifiers to individual cDNA molecules, which allowed quantitative, reproducible TCR counting. TCRdb redid the calling of the RACE reads with MiXCR, one entry per CDR3 protein. Seen here are some 80,000 distinct CDR3 sequences, about 11% observed once, and the top ten hold roughly 4%. CDR1 is SNHLY, CDR2 FYNNEI, per germline. The CDR3 contains 15 residues. Trimming cost V 2 bases and J 0 bases; bases outside gene matches: 3.

This TCR was recovered from a woman between 50 and 59 years old with alopecia areata. Some clones in this sample may be carry-over from other donors' samples. The chain links TRBV2 to TRBJ1-1, with 7 nucleotides matching TRBD1. Sample: whole blood, taken in connection with sensitization to the hapten diphenylcyclopropenone (DPC). CDR3 region: CASSERGQLNTEAFF. CDR3 coding DNA: TGTGCCAGCAGTGAAAGGGGACAGCTGAACACTGAAGCTTTCTTT.